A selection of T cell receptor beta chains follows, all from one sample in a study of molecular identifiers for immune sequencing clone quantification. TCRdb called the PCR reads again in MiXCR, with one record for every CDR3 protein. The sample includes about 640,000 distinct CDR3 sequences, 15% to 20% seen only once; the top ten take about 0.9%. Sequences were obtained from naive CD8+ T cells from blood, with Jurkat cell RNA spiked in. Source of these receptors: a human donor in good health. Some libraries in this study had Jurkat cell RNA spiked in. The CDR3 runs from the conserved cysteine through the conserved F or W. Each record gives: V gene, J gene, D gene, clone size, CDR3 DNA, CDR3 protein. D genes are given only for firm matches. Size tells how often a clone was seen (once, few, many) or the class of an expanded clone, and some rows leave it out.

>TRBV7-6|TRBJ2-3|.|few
TGTGCCAGCAGCTTAGATTGGGGGGGACAATTAAGCACAGATACGCAGTATTTT
CASSLDWGGQLSTDTQYF
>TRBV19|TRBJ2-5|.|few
TGTGCCAGTAGTATATTGCCAGGGCAAGAGACCCAGTACTTC
CASSILPGQETQYF
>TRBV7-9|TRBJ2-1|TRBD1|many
TGTGCCAGCAGCCCGGGACAGGGGGCTGATAATGAGCAGTTCTTC
CASSPGQGADNEQFF
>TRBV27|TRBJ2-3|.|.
TGTGCCAGCAGTTGGGGGAGCCAAAGCACAGATACGCAGTATTTT
CASSWGSQSTDTQYF
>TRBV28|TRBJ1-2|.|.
TGTGCCAGCAGCGTTACAGGTTCGGGCTACACCTTC
CASSVTGSGYTF
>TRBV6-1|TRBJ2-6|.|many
TGTGCCAGCAGTGAGAGCCGGCAGGGCTCTGGGGCCAACGTCCTGACTTTC
CASSESRQGSGANVLTF
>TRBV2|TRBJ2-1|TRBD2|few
TGTGCCAGCAGGTCCCCAGCGGGGATTTACAATGAGCAGTTCTTC
CASRSPAGIYNEQFF
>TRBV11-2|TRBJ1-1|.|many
TGTGCCAGCGGATCTATGAACACTGAAGCTTTCTTT
CASGSMNTEAFF
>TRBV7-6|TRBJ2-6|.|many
TGTGCCAGCAGCTTATTCCGGGATGGGGCCAACGTCCTGACTTTC
CASSLFRDGANVLTF
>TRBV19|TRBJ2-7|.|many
TGTGCCAGTAGTTCGGGGTGGACCGAGCAGTACTTC
CASSSGWTEQYF
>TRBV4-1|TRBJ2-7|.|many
TGCGCCAGCAGCCAAGATGGGCAGCAGTACTTC
CASSQDGQQYF
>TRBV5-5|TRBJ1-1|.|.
TGTGCCAGCAGCCCCCCGTGGGGGAACACTGAAGCTTTCTTT
CASSPPWGNTEAFF